The 6 T cell receptor beta chains presented below share a single source sample, sequenced in a study of blood T cell repertoires in COVID-19. Repertoires were generated with immunoSEQ multiplex PCR, while TCRdb's copy carries only in-frame clones and drops some. The sample yields about 380,000 clones, more than 75% seen once. The sequenced material came from peripheral blood. Receptors were obtained from a human donor with acute or convalescent COVID-19. The donor label of this sample is uncertain.

V and J are TRBV10-3 and TRBJ2-7; D perhaps matches TRBD2 (7 bases). The CDR3 has 14 amino acids. Trimming took 10 bases from V and 0 from J, leaving 16 bases between them. CDR1 and CDR2 from the germline V gene are ENHRY and SYGVKD. The CDR3 bases are TGTGCCACCCGGGGGGCGGGGGACTCCTACGAGCAGTACTTC. Translation gives CATRGAGDSYEQYF.

The CDR3 region is CASSAGGPTNEKLFF. The DNA for the CDR3 is TGTGCCAGCAGCGCCGGGGGGCCAACTAATGAAAAACTGTTTTTT. This chain uses TRBV9 with TRBJ1-4, with TRBD1 as a possible D gene (6 bases). CDR1 SGDLS and CDR2 YYNGEE come from the germline V gene. V lost 3 bases and J lost 0, with 9 bases in between. The CDR3 is 15 residues long.

The V and J genes are TRBV5-4 and TRBJ2-3; 7 bases line up with TRBD2. Trimming took 2 bases from V and 6 from J; bases not matched to a gene: 3. In germline, CDR1 is SGHNT, CDR2 YYREEE (reference sequence). The CDR3 spans 13 residues. As DNA, the CDR3 is TGTGCCAGCAGCTTTTCGGGAGGCGATACGCAGTATTTT. This translates into CASSFSGGDTQYF.

In this sample, this clone turned up a few times. The chain uses TRBV4-2 and TRBJ1-1; possibly TRBD1 for D (5 bases). The CDR3 covers 14 residues. From germline, CDR1 is LGHNA and CDR2 YNFKEQ. Trimming cost V 3 bases and J 6 bases, with 14 bases left between them. The CDR3 region is CASSQPGGGPEAFF. The CDR3 DNA is TGTGCCAGCAGCCAGCCGGGGGGTGGGCCTGAAGCTTTCTTT.

This sequence joins TRBV19 and TRBJ1-2, with 8 bases fitting TRBD1. The CDR3 covers 19 residues. V lost 1 base, J lost 0 bases, and 13 bases stayed unmatched. Germline loops: CDR1 LNHDA, CDR2 SQIVND (reference sequence). The DNA for the CDR3 is TGTGCCAGTAGTATAGGGCTCGGACAGGGCGCCTTACCTAACTATGGCTACACCTTC. Translation gives CASSIGLGQGALPNYGYTF.

This rearrangement joins TRBV6-5 to TRBJ1-2; D may be TRBD1 (5 bases). Germline CDR1 MNHEY, CDR2 SVGAGI. The CDR3 covers 13 residues. V lost 8 bases, J lost 4 bases, and 14 bases lay in between. CDR3 sequence reads: CASGGSIVYGYTF. CDR3 bases: TGTGCCAGCGGGGGGAGTATTGTCTATGGCTACACCTTC.